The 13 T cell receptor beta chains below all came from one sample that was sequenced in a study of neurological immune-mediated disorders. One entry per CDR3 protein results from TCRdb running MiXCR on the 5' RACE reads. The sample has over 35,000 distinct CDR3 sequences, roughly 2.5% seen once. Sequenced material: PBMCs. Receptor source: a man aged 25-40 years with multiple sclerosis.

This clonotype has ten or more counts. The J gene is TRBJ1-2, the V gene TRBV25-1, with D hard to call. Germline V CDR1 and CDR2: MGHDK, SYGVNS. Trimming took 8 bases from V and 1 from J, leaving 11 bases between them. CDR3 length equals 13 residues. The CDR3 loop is CASGGGDNYGYTF. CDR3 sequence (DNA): TGTGCCAGCGGTGGCGGGGATAACTATGGCTACACCTTC.

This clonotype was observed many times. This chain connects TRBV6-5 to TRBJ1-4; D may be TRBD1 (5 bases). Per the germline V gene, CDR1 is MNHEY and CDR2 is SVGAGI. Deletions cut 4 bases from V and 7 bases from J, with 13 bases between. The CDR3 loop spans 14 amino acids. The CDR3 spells CASSFQTDREKLFF. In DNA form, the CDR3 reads TGTGCCAGCAGTTTTCAGACAGACCGTGAAAAACTGTTTTTT.

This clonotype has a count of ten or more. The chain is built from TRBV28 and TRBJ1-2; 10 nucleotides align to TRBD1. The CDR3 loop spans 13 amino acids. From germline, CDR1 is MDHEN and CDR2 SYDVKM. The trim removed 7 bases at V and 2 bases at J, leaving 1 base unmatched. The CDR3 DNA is TGTGCCAGCAAGACAGGGGGCAACTATGGCTACACCTTC. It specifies CASKTGGNYGYTF.

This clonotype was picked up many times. CDR3 region: CAISESNSQETQYF. CDR3 DNA: TGTGCCATCAGTGAGTCGAACAGCCAAGAGACCCAGTACTTC. The V call is TRBV10-3, the J call TRBJ2-5; D ambiguous. V shed 0 bases and J shed 1 base, with 6 bases lying between them. CDR1 is ENHRY and CDR2 is SYGVKD in the germline V gene. The CDR3 covers 14 residues.

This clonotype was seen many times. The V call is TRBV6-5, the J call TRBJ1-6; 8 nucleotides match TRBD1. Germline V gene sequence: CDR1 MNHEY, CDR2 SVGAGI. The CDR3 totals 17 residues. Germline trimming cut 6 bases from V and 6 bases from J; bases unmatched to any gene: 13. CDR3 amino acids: CASRRRTGTGVNSPLHF. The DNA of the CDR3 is TGTGCCAGCAGACGCCGGACAGGGACCGGGGTTAATTCACCCCTCCACTTT.

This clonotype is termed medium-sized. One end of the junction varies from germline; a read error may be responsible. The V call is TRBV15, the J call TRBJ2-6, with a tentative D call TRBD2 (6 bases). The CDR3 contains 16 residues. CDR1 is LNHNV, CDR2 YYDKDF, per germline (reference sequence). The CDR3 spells CATSREEGGGANVLTF. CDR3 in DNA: TGTGCCACCAGCCGAGAGGAGGGCGGTGGGGCCAACGTCCTGACTTTC. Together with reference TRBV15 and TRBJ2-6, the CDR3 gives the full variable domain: DAMVIQNPRYQVTQFGKPVTLSCSQTLNHNVMYWYQQKSSQAPKLLFHYYDKDFNNEADTPDNFQSRRPNTSFCFLDIRSPGLGDTAMYLCATSREEGGGANVLTFGAGSRLTVL.

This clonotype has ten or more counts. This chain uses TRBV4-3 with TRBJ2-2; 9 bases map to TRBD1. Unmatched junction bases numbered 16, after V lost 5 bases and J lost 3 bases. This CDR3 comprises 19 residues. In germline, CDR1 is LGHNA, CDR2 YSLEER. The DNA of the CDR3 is TGCGCCAGCAGCTCCCACCTTGGCCCCGGGGACAGGGACACCGGGGAGCTGTTTTTT. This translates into CASSSHLGPGDRDTGELFF.

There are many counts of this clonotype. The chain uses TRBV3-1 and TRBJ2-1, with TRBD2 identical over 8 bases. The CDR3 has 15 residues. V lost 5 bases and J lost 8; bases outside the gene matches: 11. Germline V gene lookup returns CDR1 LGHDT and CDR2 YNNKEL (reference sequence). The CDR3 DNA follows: TGTGCCAGCAGCTCGTACGGGACTAGTATGGATGAGCAGTTCTTC. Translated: CASSSYGTSMDEQFF.

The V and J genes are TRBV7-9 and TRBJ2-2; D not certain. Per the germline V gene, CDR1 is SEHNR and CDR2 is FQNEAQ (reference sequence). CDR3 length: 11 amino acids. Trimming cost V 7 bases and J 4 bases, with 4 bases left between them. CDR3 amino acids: CASTSTGELFF. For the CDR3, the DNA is TGTGCCAGCACCTCCACCGGGGAGCTGTTTTTT.

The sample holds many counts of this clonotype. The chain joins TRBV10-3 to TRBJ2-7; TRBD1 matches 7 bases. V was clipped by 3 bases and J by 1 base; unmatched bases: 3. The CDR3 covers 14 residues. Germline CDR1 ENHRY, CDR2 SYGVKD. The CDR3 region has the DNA TGTGCCATCAGTGAAAGACAGGGTTCCTACGAGCAGTACTTC. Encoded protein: CAISERQGSYEQYF.

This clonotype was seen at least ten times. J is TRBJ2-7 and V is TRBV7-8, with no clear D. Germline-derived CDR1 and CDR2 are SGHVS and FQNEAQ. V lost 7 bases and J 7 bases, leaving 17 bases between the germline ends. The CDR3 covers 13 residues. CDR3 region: CASILSPAGEQYF. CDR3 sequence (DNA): TGTGCCAGCATCCTCTCCCCCGCTGGGGAGCAGTACTTC.

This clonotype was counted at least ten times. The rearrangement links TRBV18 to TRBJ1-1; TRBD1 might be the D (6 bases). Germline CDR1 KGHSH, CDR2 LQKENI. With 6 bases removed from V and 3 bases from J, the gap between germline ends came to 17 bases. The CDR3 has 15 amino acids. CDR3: CASSTRGSGDTEAFF. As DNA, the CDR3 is TGTGCCAGCTCCACCAGGGGTTCAGGGGACACTGAAGCTTTCTTT.

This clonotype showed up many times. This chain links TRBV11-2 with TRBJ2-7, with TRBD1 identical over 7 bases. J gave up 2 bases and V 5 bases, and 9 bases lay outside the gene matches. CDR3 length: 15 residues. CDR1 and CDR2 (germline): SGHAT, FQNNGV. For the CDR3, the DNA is TGTGCCAGCAGCCCCAGGGGGACGCTCCCCTACGAGCAGTACTTC. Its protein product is CASSPRGTLPYEQYF.